The sequence of this TCR beta chain was determined in a study of CD8 T cells in Susac syndrome. The CDR3 loop spans 13 amino acids. V shed 3 bases and J shed 9 bases, with 15 bases lying between them. The germline V gene encodes CDR1 MNHEY and CDR2 SMNVEV (reference sequence). The multiple sclerosis controls were treatment-naive patients affected by stable or active relapsing-remitting disease. TEMRA cells were enriched by FACS, while CD8+ and CD4+ T cells were obtained through a negative isolation that was performed magnetically. When the RNA was reverse transcribed, random hexamers were used with an input of about 0.5 to 1 ug. Amplification of TCR beta CDR3 used immunoSEQ multiplex PCR across 54 Vbeta and 13 Jbeta. TCRdb re-called the immunoSEQ multiplex PCR reads with MiXCR, one entry per CDR3 protein. Among 150,000 to 200,000 distinct CDR3 sequences listed, 95% were seen once.

The chain recombines TRBV27 with TRBJ2-7, with D perhaps matching TRBD2 (6 bases). Sequencing input: CD4+ T cells from PBMCs. This TCR came from a human donor with multiple sclerosis. Written as DNA, the CDR3 is TGTGCCAGCAGTTTTGGAACTAGCAGCGTGCAGTACTTC. It encodes CASSFGTSSVQYF.